Listed below are T cell receptor beta chains from one sample, sequenced in a study of T-cell memory formation after mild COVID-19. TCRdb fed the 5' RACE reads into MiXCR, producing one record per CDR3 protein. Among under 550,000 distinct CDR3 sequences listed, roughly 18% were seen once. Sequenced: PBMCs or a T cell subset sorted from them (not recorded which). The receptors here all came from an adult woman who had mild COVID-19 (a few samples of this study predate the infection). Cell type and time point are not known. CDR3s include the opening cysteine and the closing phenylalanine or tryptophan. The order of the fields is clone size, CDR3 length, J gene, V gene, D gene, CDR3 protein, CDR3 DNA. A D gene is named only where the DNA matches it firmly. The size entry is marked missing in some rows and otherwise reads once, few, many or a size class.

-	13	TRBJ2-7	TRBV6-1	TRBD1	CAHNRGYAYEQYF	TGTGCCCACAACAGGGGTTACGCCTACGAGCAGTACTTC
-	13	TRBJ2-7	TRBV18	TRBD1	CASHRDSFYEQYF	TGTGCCAGCCACCGGGACAGCTTCTACGAGCAGTACTTC
many	14	TRBJ1-2	TRBV5-4	-	CASSVTSTAYGYTF	TGTGCCAGCAGCGTGACTTCGACGGCCTATGGCTACACCTTC
-	16	TRBJ2-4	TRBV5-1	-	CASSLWGRGAKNIQYF	TGCGCCAGCAGCTTGTGGGGTCGAGGGGCCAAAAACATTCAGTACTTC
-	15	TRBJ1-1	TRBV7-8	-	CASSLRPRGDTEAFF	TGTGCCAGCAGCTTACGTCCCCGAGGGGACACTGAAGCTTTCTTT
-	13	TRBJ1-4	TRBV12-3/TRBV12-4	-	CASSYLLREKLFF	TGTGCCAGCAGCTACCTCCTCAGGGAAAAACTGTTTTTT
few	13	TRBJ2-7	TRBV20-1	-	CSARDRAIYEQYF	TGCAGTGCTAGAGATAGGGCAATCTACGAGCAGTACTTC
-	16	TRBJ2-3	TRBV19	-	CASRNSAVKFPDTQYF	TGTGCCAGTAGGAATTCCGCGGTTAAGTTCCCAGATACGCAGTATTTT
-	13	TRBJ2-1	TRBV5-1	-	CASSLESYNEQFF	TGCGCCAGCAGCTTGGAGTCTTACAATGAGCAGTTCTTC
once	15	TRBJ1-5	TRBV28	-	CASSPRNAGWQPQHF	TGTGCCAGCAGTCCCCGTAATGCCGGATGGCAGCCCCAGCATTTT
many	15	TRBJ2-2	TRBV6-1	-	CASTSLGGGPGELFF	TGTGCCAGCACCTCTCTAGGCGGTGGCCCCGGGGAGCTGTTTTTT
few	13	TRBJ2-1	TRBV30	-	CAWSHQAPNEQFF	TGTGCCTGGAGTCACCAGGCCCCCAATGAGCAGTTCTTC
few	15	TRBJ1-1	TRBV4-1	-	CASSHQSGTYTEAFF	TGCGCCAGCAGCCACCAGTCGGGAACCTACACTGAAGCTTTCTTT
-	12	TRBJ1-5	TRBV12-3/TRBV12-4	-	CASEGSNQPQHF	TGTGCCAGCGAAGGGAGCAATCAGCCCCAGCATTTT
-	13	TRBJ2-4	TRBV4-3	-	CASSQSPRDTEYF	TGCGCCAGCAGCCAGTCACCCCGGGACACGGAGTACTTC
-	14	TRBJ2-5	TRBV12-3/TRBV12-4	-	CASSLRVGQETQYF	TGTGCCAGCAGTTTAAGGGTGGGCCAAGAGACCCAGTACTTC
many	13	TRBJ2-3	TRBV4-3	-	CASSQDKPDTQYF	TGCGCCAGCAGCCAAGATAAACCAGATACGCAGTATTTT
few	13	TRBJ2-7	TRBV20-1	-	CSARAHGSYEQYF	TGCAGTGCTAGAGCACATGGCTCCTACGAGCAGTACTTC
few	19	TRBJ2-6	TRBV11-3	TRBD1	CASSPRRTGEGSGANVLTF	TGTGCCAGCAGCCCCCGTAGGACAGGGGAAGGCTCTGGGGCCAACGTCCTGACTTTC
few	15	TRBJ2-7	TRBV12-3/TRBV12-4	TRBD1	CASRNQGAPTYEQYF	TGTGCCAGCAGAAACCAGGGGGCACCAACCTACGAGCAGTACTTC
few	13	TRBJ2-1	TRBV30	-	CAWSMSWANEQFF	TGTGCCTGGAGCATGAGCTGGGCCAATGAGCAGTTCTTC
-	14	TRBJ2-7	TRBV4-2	-	CASSQERLDYEQYF	TGTGCCAGCAGCCAAGAACGGCTAGACTACGAGCAGTACTTC
-	16	TRBJ2-1	TRBV19	TRBD2	CASSIDPAGDFNEQFF	TGTGCCAGTAGTATAGATCCAGCGGGAGATTTCAATGAGCAGTTCTTC
few	18	TRBJ2-3	TRBV7-9	TRBD2	CASSPEFTSGATTDTQYF	TGTGCCAGCAGCCCCGAATTCACTAGCGGGGCGACGACAGATACGCAGTATTTT
-	14	TRBJ2-1	TRBV12-3/TRBV12-4	-	CASRTGSPGNEQFF	TGTGCCAGCAGGACCGGGTCCCCCGGCAATGAGCAGTTCTTC
-	11	TRBJ2-1	TRBV30	-	CACPSYNEQFF	TGTGCCTGTCCTTCCTACAATGAGCAGTTCTTC
-	17	TRBJ2-6	TRBV5-1	-	CASSLVSLSSGANVLTF	TGCGCCAGCAGCTTGGTAAGCCTTAGCTCTGGGGCCAACGTCCTGACTTTC
-	13	TRBJ2-4	TRBV3-1	-	CASSPTVKNIQYF	TGTGCCAGCAGCCCGACAGTCAAAAACATTCAGTACTTC
few	14	TRBJ2-3	TRBV20-1	-	CSASATPTTDTQYF	TGCAGTGCTAGTGCTACGCCCACCACAGATACGCAGTATTTT
-	16	TRBJ2-7	TRBV5-1	TRBD1	CASSLGDRAASYEQYF	TGCGCCAGCAGCTTGGGGGACAGGGCAGCCTCCTACGAGCAGTACTTC
-	18	TRBJ2-7	TRBV12-5	TRBD1	CASGFLLPPPGQSYEQYF	TGTGCTAGTGGTTTCCTACTACCCCCTCCGGGACAGTCCTACGAGCAGTACTTC
-	13	TRBJ1-1	TRBV18	-	CASSPDKNTEAFF	TGTGCCAGCTCACCTGATAAGAACACTGAAGCTTTCTTT
-	16	TRBJ2-7	TRBV5-1	TRBD2	CASSPSRTSGDYEQYF	TGCGCCAGCAGCCCTTCCCGGACTAGCGGAGACTACGAGCAGTACTTC
few	15	TRBJ1-6	TRBV20-1	-	CSARIPGPDNSPLHF	TGCAGTGCTAGAATCCCGGGACCGGATAATTCACCCCTCCACTTT
-	17	TRBJ2-2	TRBV18	TRBD1	CASSEHPGQLNTGELFF	TGTGCCAGCTCCGAACACCCGGGACAGTTAAACACCGGGGAGCTGTTTTTT
-	14	TRBJ1-2	TRBV19	-	CASSFLTLNYGYTF	TGTGCCAGTAGTTTTCTGACACTTAACTATGGCTACACCTTC
-	17	TRBJ1-1	TRBV5-1	-	CASSFVFSGTPNTEAFF	TGCGCCAGCAGCTTCGTTTTCTCCGGGACACCGAACACTGAAGCTTTCTTT